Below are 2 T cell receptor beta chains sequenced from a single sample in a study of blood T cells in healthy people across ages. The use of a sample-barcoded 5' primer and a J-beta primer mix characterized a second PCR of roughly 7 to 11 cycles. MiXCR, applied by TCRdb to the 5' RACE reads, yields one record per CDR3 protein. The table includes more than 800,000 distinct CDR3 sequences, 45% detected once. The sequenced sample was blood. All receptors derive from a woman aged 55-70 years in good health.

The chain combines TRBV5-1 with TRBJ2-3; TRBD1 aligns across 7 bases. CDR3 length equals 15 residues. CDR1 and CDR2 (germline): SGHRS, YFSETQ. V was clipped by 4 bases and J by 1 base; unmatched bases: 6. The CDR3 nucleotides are TGCGCCAGCAGCATGGATACAGGGGGCACAGATACGCAGTATTTT. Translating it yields CASSMDTGGTDTQYF.

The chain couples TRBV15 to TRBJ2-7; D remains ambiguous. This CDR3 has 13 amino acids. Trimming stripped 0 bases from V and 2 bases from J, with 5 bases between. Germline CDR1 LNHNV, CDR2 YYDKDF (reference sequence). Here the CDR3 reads CATSRDRPYEQYF. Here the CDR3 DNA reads TGTGCCACCAGCAGAGATCGACCCTACGAGCAGTACTTC.